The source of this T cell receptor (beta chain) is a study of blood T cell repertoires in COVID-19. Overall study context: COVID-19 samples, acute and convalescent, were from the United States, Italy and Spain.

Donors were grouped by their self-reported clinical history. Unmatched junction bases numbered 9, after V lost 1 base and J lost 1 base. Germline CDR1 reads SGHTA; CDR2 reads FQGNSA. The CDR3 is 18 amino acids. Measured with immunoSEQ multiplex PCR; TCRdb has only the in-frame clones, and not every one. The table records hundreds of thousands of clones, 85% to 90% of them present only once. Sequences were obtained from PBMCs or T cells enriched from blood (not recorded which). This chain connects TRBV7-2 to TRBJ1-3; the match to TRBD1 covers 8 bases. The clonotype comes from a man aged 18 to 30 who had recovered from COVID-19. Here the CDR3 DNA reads TGTGCCAGCAGCTTAGTTCGGACAGGGTTTGGATCTGGAAACACCATATATTTT. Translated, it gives CASSLVRTGFGSGNTIYF. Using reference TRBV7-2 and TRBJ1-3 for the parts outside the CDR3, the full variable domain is GAGVSQSPSNKVTEKGKDVELRCDPISGHTALYWYRQSLGQGLEFLIYFQGNSAPDKSGLPSDRFSAERTGGSVSTLTIQRTQQEDSAVYLCASSLVRTGFGSGNTIYFGEGSWLTVV.